This T cell receptor (beta chain) emerged from a study of cytomegalovirus exposure and HLA in healthy donors. Study context: In an earlier analysis, 95 million to 140 million unique TCR beta sequences were found from 150 million to 200 million T cells. General study results and limits: Later analysis found that TCR beta chains associated with HLA were more clonally expanded than other, equally common chains.

The PCR used 60 Vbeta and 13 Jbeta primers. Repertoires were generated with immunoSEQ multiplex PCR, while TCRdb's copy carries only in-frame clones and drops some. Among about 120,000 clones listed, over 70% were seen once. About this clone itself: Antigen unknown. The missing conserved phenylalanine or tryptophan at the end of this CDR3 makes a read error likely.

Sequenced input: PBMCs. This sequence originates from a woman between 18 and 30 years old in good health and CMV-seronegative.

DNA for the CDR3: TGTGCCAGCAGCTTGGGCCGGGACAGGGTATCTGGCTACACCGTC. Protein product: CASSLGRDRVSGYTV. This rearrangement joins TRBV5-6 to TRBJ1-2; 9 nucleotides line up with TRBD1. This CDR3 is 15 amino acids long. Per germline, CDR1 SGHDT and CDR2 YYEEEE. After removal of 0 bases from V and 7 bases from J, the junction contained 7 bases not matched to a gene.